These 5 T cell receptor beta chains were sequenced from one sample in a study of T cells in tuberculosis. The protocol was immunoSEQ multiplex PCR, while the TCRdb copy is restricted to in-frame clones and leaves out a portion. The table lists 25,000 to 35,000 clones, approximately 93% of them singletons. The sample consisted of PBMCs. These TCRs come from a donor between 5 and 29 years old with latent tuberculosis or without tuberculosis infection.

The V call is TRBV2, the J call TRBJ2-3; D remains unclear. Germline loops: CDR1 SNHLY, CDR2 FYNNEI. This CDR3 has 12 amino acids. Deletions cut 3 bases from V and 8 bases from J, with 9 bases between. CDR3 DNA sequence: TGTGCCAGCAGTGAGAGTAGATTTACGCAGTATTTT. It codes for CASSESRFTQYF.

In this sample, this clone turned up once. J is TRBJ1-4 and V is TRBV28; 9 bases agree with TRBD1. Germline CDR1 reads MDHEN; CDR2 reads SYDVKM. The CDR3 sequence is 15 residues long. V trimming: 6 bases; J trimming: 3 bases; junction bases outside the gene matches: 5. The CDR3 protein is CASRRRTGANEKLFF. DNA of the CDR3: TGTGCCAGCAGACGAAGGACAGGGGCTAATGAAAAACTGTTTTTT.

This clone appeared once. The rearrangement joins TRBV2 to TRBJ2-1; 7 nucleotides align to TRBD1. This CDR3 region has 14 residues. Per the germline V gene, CDR1 is SNHLY and CDR2 is FYNNEI. The V gene end was trimmed by 8 bases and the J gene end by 6 bases; junction bases not matched to a gene: 10. CDR3 protein: CASVRTGVLNEQFF. In DNA form, the CDR3 reads TGTGCCAGCGTACGTACAGGGGTACTCAATGAGCAGTTCTTC.

This clone occurred a few times. The chain combines TRBV6-4 with TRBJ2-2; D is undetermined. CDR1 and CDR2 from the germline V gene are MRHNA and SNTAGT. V lost 3 bases to trimming and J lost 2 bases, with 13 bases between them. This CDR3 contains 16 residues. The CDR3 sequence is CASSDSSTPNTGELFF. CDR3 coding DNA: TGTGCCAGCAGTGATTCCTCGACACCCAACACCGGGGAGCTGTTTTTT.

This chain uses TRBV28 with TRBJ2-1; D may be TRBD1 (6 bases). This CDR3 has 20 amino acids. The V end was cut by 1 base, the J end by 0 bases, with 22 bases between. Per germline, CDR1 MDHEN and CDR2 SYDVKM. CDR3 sequence reads: CASSLLYREYRRSSYNEQFF. CDR3 coding DNA: TGTGCCAGCAGTTTATTGTACAGGGAATATCGGAGGAGCTCCTACAATGAGCAGTTCTTC.